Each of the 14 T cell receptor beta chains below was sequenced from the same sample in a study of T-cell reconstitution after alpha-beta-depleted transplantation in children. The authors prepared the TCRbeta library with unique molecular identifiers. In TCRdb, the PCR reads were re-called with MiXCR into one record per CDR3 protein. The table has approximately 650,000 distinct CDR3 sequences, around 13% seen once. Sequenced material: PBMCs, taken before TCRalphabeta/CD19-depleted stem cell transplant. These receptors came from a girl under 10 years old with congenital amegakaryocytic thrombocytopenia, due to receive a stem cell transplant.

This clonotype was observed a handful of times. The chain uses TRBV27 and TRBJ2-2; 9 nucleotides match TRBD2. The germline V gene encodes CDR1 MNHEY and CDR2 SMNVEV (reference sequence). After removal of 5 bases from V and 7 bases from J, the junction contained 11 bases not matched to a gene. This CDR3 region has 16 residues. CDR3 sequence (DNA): TGTGCCAGCAGTCTCTTGGGCGGGAGGGTCGTCGGGGAGCTGTTTTTT. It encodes CASSLLGGRVVGELFF.

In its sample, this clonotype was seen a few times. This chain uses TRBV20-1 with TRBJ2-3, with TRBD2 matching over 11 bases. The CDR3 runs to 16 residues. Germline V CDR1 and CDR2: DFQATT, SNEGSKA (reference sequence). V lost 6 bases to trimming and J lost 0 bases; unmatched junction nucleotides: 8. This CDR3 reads CSATRGLAESTDTQYF. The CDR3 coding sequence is TGCAGTGCAACCCGGGGACTAGCGGAAAGCACAGATACGCAGTATTTT.

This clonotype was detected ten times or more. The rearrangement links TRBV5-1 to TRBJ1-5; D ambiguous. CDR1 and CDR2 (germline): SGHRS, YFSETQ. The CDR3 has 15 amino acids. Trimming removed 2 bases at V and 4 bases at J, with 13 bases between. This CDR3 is CASSLEGSRNQPQHF. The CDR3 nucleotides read TGCGCCAGCAGCTTAGAGGGTTCAAGGAATCAGCCCCAGCATTTT.

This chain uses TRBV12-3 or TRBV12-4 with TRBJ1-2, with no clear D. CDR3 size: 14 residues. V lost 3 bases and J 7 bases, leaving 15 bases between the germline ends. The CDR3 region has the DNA TGTGCCAGCAGTTTGGGCAGGCGTTTTGGTGGCTACACCTTC. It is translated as CASSLGRRFGGYTF.

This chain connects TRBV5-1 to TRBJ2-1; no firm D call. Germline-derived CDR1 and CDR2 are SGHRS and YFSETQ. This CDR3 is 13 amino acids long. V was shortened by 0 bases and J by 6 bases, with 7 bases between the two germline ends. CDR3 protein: CASSLAALNEQFF. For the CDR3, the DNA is TGCGCCAGCAGCTTGGCGGCCCTCAATGAGCAGTTCTTC.

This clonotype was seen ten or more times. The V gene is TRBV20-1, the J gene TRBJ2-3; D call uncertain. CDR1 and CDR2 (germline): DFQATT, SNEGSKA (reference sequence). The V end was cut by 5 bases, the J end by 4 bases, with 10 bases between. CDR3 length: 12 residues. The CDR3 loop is CSARLFADTQYF. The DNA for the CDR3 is TGCAGTGCTCGCCTATTTGCAGATACGCAGTATTTT.

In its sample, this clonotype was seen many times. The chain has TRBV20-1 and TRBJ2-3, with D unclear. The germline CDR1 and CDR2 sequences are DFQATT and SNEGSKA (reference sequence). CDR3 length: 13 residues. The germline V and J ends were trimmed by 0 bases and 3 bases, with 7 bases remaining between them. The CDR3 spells CSARDRATDTQYF. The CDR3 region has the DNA TGCAGTGCTAGAGATCGGGCGACAGATACGCAGTATTTT.

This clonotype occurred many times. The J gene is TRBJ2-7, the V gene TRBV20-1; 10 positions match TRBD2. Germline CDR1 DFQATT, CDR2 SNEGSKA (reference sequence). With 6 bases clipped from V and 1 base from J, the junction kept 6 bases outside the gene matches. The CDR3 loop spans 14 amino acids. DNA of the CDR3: TGCAGTGCCCAATTGACTAGCGGGTCCTACGAGCAGTACTTC. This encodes CSAQLTSGSYEQYF.

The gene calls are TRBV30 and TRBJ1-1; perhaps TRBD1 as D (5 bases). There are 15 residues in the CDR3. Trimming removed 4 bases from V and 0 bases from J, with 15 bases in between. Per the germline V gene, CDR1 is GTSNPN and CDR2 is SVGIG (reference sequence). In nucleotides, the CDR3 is TGTGCCTGGACTAGGGTAAAGGGGATGAACACTGAAGCTTTCTTT. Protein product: CAWTRVKGMNTEAFF.

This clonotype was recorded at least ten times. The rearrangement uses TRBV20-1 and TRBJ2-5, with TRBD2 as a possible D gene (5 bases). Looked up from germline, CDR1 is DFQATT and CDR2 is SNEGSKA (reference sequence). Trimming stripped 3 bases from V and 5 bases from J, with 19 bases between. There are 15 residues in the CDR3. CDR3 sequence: CSARASRSWVETQYF. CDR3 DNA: TGCAGTGCTAGGGCTAGCCGAAGTTGGGTTGAGACCCAGTACTTC.

The chain's CDR3 is CASSPGLAGRDTQYF. The CDR3 DNA reads TGTGCCAGCAGCCCCGGACTAGCGGGACGAGATACGCAGTATTTT. The rearrangement uses TRBV7-2 and TRBJ2-3, with 12 positions matching TRBD2. Germline V gene data show CDR1 as SGHTA and CDR2 as FQGNSA. V lost 5 bases to trimming and J lost 5 bases; unmatched junction nucleotides: 5. The CDR3 has 15 amino acids.

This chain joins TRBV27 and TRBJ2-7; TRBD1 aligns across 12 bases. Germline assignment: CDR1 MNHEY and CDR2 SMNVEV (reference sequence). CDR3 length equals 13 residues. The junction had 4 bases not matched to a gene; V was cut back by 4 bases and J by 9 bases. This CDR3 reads CASSWDRGRMQYF. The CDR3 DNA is TGTGCCAGCAGTTGGGACAGGGGGCGAATGCAGTACTTC.

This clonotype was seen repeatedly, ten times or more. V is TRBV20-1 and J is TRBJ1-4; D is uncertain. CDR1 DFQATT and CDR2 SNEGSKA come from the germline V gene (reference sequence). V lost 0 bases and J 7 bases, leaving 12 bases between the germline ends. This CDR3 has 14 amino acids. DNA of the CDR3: TGCAGTGCTAGAGATGACTGGCGGGGTGAAAAACTGTTTTTT. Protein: CSARDDWRGEKLFF.

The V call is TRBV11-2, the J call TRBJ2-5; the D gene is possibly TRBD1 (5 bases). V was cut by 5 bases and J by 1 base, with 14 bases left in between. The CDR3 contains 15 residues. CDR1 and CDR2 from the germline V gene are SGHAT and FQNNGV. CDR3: CASSHGRTTQETQYF. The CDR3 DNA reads TGTGCCAGCAGCCACGGAAGGACAACCCAAGAGACCCAGTACTTC.